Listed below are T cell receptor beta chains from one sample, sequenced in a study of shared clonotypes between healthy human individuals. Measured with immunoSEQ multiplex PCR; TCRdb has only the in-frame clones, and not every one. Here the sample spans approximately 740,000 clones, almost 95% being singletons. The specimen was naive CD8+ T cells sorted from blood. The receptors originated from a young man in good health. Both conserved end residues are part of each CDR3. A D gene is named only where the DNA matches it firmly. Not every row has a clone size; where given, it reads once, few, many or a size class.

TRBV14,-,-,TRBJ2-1,CASSSIQGKVEQFF,TGTGCCAGCAGCTCGATACAGGGTAAGGTTGAGCAGTTCTTC
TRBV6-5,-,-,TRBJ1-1,CASSPLDGPHAEAFF,TGTGCCAGCAGTCCTCTGGACGGACCACACGCTGAAGCTTTCTTT
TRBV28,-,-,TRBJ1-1,CASSLSDLGTEAFF,TGTGCCAGCAGTTTATCCGACCTGGGCACTGAAGCTTTCTTT
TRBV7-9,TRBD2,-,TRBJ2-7,CASSSLAGLAVYEQYF,TGTGCCAGCAGCTCGCTAGCCGGACTAGCGGTGTACGAGCAGTACTTC
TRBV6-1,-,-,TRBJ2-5,CATETGTGETQYF,TGTGCCACCGAAACAGGGACTGGGGAGACCCAGTACTTC
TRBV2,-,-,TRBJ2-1,CASIQADVNEQFF,TGTGCCAGCATCCAAGCGGACGTAAATGAGCAGTTCTTC
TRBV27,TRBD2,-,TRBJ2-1,CASSWGLAGGIITYNEQFF,TGTGCCAGCAGTTGGGGACTAGCGGGAGGGATTATCACCTACAATGAGCAGTTCTTC
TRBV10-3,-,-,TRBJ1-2,CAISESGSHRNYGYTF,TGTGCCATCAGTGAGTCGGGCTCTCACAGGAACTATGGCTACACCTTC
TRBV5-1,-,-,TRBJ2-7,CASSATIEDEQYF,TGCGCCAGCAGCGCGACGATAGAGGACGAGCAGTACTTC
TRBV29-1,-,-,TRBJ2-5,CSVVEAEETQYF,TGCAGCGTTGTCGAAGCTGAAGAGACCCAGTACTTC
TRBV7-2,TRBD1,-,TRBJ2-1,CASSPTQGHYNEQFF,TGTGCCAGCAGCCCGACACAGGGGCACTACAATGAGCAGTTCTTC
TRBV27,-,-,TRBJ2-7,CASSPSKARGGGEQYF,TGTGCCAGCAGTCCCTCTAAGGCTAGGGGCGGTGGGGAGCAGTACTTC
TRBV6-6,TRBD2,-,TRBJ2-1,CASSGLAAEQFF,TGTGCCAGCAGTGGCCTAGCGGCAGAGCAGTTCTTC
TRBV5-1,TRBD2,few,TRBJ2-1,CASNGLAPYNEQFF,TGCGCCAGCAACGGACTAGCCCCATACAATGAGCAGTTCTTC
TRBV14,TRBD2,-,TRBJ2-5,CASSQWGGETQYF,TGTGCCAGCAGCCAGTGGGGGGGAGAGACCCAGTACTTC
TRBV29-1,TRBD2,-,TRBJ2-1,CSVVGLAGVSYNEQFF,TGCAGCGTCGTCGGACTAGCGGGAGTCTCCTACAATGAGCAGTTCTTC
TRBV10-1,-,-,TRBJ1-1,CASSEGQGGAFF,TGCGCCAGCAGTGAGGGCCAGGGTGGCGCTTTCTTT
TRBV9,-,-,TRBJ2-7,CASSGGGDTGEQYF,TGTGCCAGCAGCGGCGGTGGGGATACGGGCGAGCAGTACTTC
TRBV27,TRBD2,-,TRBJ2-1,CASSSGSSYNEQFF,TGTGCCAGCAGTAGCGGGAGCTCCTACAATGAGCAGTTCTTC
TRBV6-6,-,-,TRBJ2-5,CATTWNPQETQYF,TGTGCCACCACCTGGAACCCCCAAGAGACCCAGTACTTC
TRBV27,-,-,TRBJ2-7,CASSLLRGSEQYF,TGTGCCAGCAGTTTATTGAGGGGGTCCGAGCAGTACTTC
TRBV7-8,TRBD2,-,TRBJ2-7,CASSYRDYGYEQYF,TGTGCCAGCAGCTACCGGGACTACGGCTACGAGCAGTACTTC
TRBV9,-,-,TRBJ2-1,CASSVGHEQFF,TGTGCCAGCAGCGTAGGGCATGAGCAGTTCTTC
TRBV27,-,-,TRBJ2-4,CASSFSAAGQNIQYF,TGTGCCAGCAGTTTCAGCGCGGCGGGACAAAACATTCAGTACTTC
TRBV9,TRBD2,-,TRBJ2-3,CASSLLSGETDTQYF,TGTGCCAGCAGCCTCCTTAGCGGGGAGACAGATACGCAGTATTTT
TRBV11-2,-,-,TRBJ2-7,CASSRMDFYEQYF,TGTGCCAGCAGTCGAATGGACTTTTACGAGCAGTACTTC
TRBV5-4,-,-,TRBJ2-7,CASSLAGPMDYEQYF,TGTGCCAGCAGCCTGGCCGGGCCCATGGACTACGAGCAGTACTTC
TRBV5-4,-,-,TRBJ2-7,CASSLEGQSRFQYF,TGTGCCAGCAGCTTGGAGGGGCAGAGTCGGTTTCAGTACTTC
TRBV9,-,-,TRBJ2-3,CASSVVTRATDTQYF,TGTGCCAGCAGCGTAGTGACTCGAGCCACAGATACGCAGTATTTT
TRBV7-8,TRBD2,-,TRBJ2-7,CASSLGSSGVSTREQYF,TGTGCCAGCAGCTTGGGTTCTAGCGGGGTTTCAACGCGAGAGCAGTACTTC
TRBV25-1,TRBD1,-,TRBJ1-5,CASSDWTGGQPQHF,TGTGCCAGCAGTGATTGGACAGGGGGCCAGCCCCAGCATTTT
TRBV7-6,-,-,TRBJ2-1,CASSLNRDTYNEQFF,TGTGCCAGCAGCTTAAACAGGGATACCTACAATGAGCAGTTCTTC
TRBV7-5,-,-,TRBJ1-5,CVRSPGISGGLQPQHF,TGTGTCAGAAGCCCGGGGATTTCAGGGGGCCTTCAGCCCCAGCATTTT
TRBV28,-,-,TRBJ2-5,CASSSWTTQETQYF,TGTGCCAGCAGTTCCTGGACGACTCAAGAGACCCAGTACTTC
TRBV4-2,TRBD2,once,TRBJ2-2,CASSQDPSGFTGELFF,TGTGCCAGCAGCCAAGACCCTAGCGGGTTCACCGGGGAGCTGTTTTTT
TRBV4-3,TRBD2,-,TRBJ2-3,CASSQEKRERSDTQYF,TGCGCCAGCAGCCAAGAAAAGCGGGAGCGATCTGATACGCAGTATTTT
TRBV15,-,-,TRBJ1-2,CATSRDTGTYGYTF,TGTGCCACCAGCAGAGATACGGGCACCTATGGCTACACCTTC
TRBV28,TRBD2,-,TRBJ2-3,CASSLGGGRSDTQYF,TGTGCCAGCAGTTTAGGGGGCGGGAGGTCAGATACGCAGTATTTT
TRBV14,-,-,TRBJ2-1,CASSQSQDRPYNEQFF,TGTGCCAGCAGCCAAAGCCAGGACCGGCCTTACAATGAGCAGTTCTTC
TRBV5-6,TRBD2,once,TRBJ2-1,CASSPGLAVEQFF,TGTGCCAGCAGCCCGGGACTAGCGGTTGAGCAGTTCTTC